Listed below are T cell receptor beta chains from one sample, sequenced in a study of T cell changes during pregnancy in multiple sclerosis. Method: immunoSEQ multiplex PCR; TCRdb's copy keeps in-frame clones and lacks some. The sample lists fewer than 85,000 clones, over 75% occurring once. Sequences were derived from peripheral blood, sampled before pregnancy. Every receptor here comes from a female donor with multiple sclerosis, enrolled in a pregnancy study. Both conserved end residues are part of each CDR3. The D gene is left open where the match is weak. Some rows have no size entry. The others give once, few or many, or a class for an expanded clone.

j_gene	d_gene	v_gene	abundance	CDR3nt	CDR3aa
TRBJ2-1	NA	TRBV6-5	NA	TGTGCCAGCAGTCCTCTAGGGGGTCGGTATAGTGAGCAGTTCTTC	CASSPLGGRYSEQFF
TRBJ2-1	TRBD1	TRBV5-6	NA	TGTGCCAGCAGCTGGGGGACAGGGCCGTCGTACAATGAGCAGTTCTTC	CASSWGTGPSYNEQFF
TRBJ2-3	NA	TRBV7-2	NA	TGTGCCAGCAGCTGGGCAGACACAGATACGCAGTATTTT	CASSWADTDTQYF
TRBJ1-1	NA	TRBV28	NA	TGTGCCAGCAATCCGGTCGGCACTGAAGCTTTCTTT	CASNPVGTEAFF
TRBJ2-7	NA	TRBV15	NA	TGTGCCACCAGCAGAGATGGTGGGAGCCTCTCCTACGAGCAGTACTTC	CATSRDGGSLSYEQYF
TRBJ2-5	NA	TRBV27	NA	TGTGCCAGCAGTTTAGCAGGGAAACAAGAGACCCAGTACTTC	CASSLAGKQETQYF
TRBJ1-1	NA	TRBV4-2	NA	TGTGCCGGAGGAGCCAGCGAGAACACTGAAGCTTTCTTT	CAGGASENTEAFF
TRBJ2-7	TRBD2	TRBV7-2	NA	TGTGCCAGCAGCTTCACGAGCGGGGGCCTCTACGGCGAGCAGTACTTC	CASSFTSGGLYGEQYF
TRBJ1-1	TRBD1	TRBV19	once	TGTGCCAGTAGCGAGACAGGGGGATACACTGAAGCTTTCTTT	CASSETGGYTEAFF
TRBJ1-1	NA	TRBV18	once	TGTGCCAGCTCACAGGACAGAATGAACACTGAAGCTTTCTTT	CASSQDRMNTEAFF
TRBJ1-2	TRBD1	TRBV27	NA	TGTGCCAGCAGTTTACGCCCGACAGGGTTCTATGGCTACACCTTC	CASSLRPTGFYGYTF
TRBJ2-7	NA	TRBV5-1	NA	TGCGCCAGCAGCTGGGCAGAACCCACCTACGAGCAGTACTTC	CASSWAEPTYEQYF
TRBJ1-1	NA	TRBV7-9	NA	TGTGCCAGCAGCTTATTAGCGGGGTACACTGAAGCTTTCTTT	CASSLLAGYTEAFF